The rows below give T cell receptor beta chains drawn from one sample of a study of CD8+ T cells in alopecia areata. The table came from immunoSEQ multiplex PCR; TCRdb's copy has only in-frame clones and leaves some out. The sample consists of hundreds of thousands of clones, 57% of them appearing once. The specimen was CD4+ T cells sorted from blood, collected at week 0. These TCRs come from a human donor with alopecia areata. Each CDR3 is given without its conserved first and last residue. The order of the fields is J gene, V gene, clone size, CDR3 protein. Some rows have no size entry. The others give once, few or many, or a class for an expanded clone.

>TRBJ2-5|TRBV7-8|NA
ASSFWDWKETQY
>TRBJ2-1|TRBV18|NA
ASSPVSQGASSYNEQF
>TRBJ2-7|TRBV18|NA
ASSLGATGTGFYEQY
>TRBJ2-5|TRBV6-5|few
ASSYSAGETQY
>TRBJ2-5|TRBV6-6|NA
ASSQETQY
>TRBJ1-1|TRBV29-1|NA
SVVWMNTEAF
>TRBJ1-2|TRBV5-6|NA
ASNDRVPLYGYT
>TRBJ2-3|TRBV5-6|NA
ASSSTATDTQY
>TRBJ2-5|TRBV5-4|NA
ASGSGLETQY
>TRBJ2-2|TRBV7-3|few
ASSPVGLAGVTGELF
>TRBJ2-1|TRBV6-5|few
ASGQGGARANEQF
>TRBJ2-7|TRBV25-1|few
ASSENTYEQY
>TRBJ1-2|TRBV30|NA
AWNPGNYGYT
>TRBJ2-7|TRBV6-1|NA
ASNNVGSYEQY
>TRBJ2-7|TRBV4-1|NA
ASSPGDGSRYEQY
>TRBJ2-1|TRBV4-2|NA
ASSQHHVEGEQF
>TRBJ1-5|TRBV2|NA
ASRSFNQPQH
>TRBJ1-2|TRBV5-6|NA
ASSWRGQGARGYT
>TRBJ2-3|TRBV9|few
ASSVAAASPDTQY
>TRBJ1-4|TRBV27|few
ASSSTRTTQGEKLF
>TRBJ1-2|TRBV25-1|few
ASAPGADYGYT
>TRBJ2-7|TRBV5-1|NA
ASSWDRGYEQY
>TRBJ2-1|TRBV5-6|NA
ASSLITGPYSYNEQF
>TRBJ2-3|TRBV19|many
ASGAGGTDTQY
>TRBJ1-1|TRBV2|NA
ASSGQGGTEAF